A single sample gave rise to the 28 T cell receptor beta chains below, sequenced in a study of control samples from healthy donors and cancer patients. Clones were read by immunoSEQ multiplex PCR, and TCRdb kept only the in-frame ones, dropping some. The data contain about 95,000 clones, about 87% of them singletons. Sequencing was carried out using blood. The source is an older woman in good health.

The V call is TRBV19, the J call TRBJ1-5; TRBD1 matches 7 bases. Germline V gene lookup returns CDR1 LNHDA and CDR2 SQIVND (reference sequence). There are 15 residues in the CDR3. J lost 4 bases, V lost 5 bases, and 8 bases had no gene match. Here the CDR3 DNA reads TGTGCCAGTAGTTCCTACGACAGGGATAATCAGCCCCAGCATTTT. Its translation is CASSSYDRDNQPQHF.

V and J are TRBV19 and TRBJ2-1, with D possibly called TRBD1 or TRBD2 (5 bases each). Trimming removed 6 bases at V and 3 bases at J, with 12 bases between. Germline V gives CDR1 LNHDA, CDR2 SQIVND (reference sequence). This CDR3 contains 14 residues. The CDR3 bases are TGTGCCAGTAGCTCTTGGGACGTCTACAATGAGCAGTTCTTC. Amino acids: CASSSWDVYNEQFF.

This clone was observed once. The chain joins TRBV5-4 to TRBJ2-2; D is perhaps TRBD1 (6 bases). V lost 2 bases, J lost 3 bases, and 11 bases lay in between. Germline CDR1 reads SGHNT; CDR2 reads YYREEE (reference sequence). The CDR3 sequence is 15 residues long. The CDR3 loop reads CASSLQGRDTGELFF. The CDR3 nucleotides read TGTGCCAGCAGCTTACAGGGTCGGGACACCGGGGAGCTGTTTTTT.

V and J are TRBV9 and TRBJ2-1; 12 nucleotides line up with TRBD2. Germline assignment: CDR1 SGDLS and CDR2 YYNGEE. The V gene end was trimmed by 4 bases and the J gene end by 2 bases; junction bases not matched to a gene: 7. The CDR3 spans 17 residues. The CDR3 DNA follows: TGTGCCAGCAGCTCACGGACTAGCGGGGCTCCCTACAATGAGCAGTTCTTC. Its protein product is CASSSRTSGAPYNEQFF.

The V and J genes are TRBV7-8 and TRBJ2-7, with a tentative D call TRBD1 (6 bases). V was shortened by 6 bases and J by 7 bases, with 22 bases between the two germline ends. CDR3 size: 15 residues. Germline V gene lookup returns CDR1 SGHVS and CDR2 FQNEAQ. The CDR3 reads CASRRWTDQIGEQYF. The CDR3 bases are TGTGCCAGCAGGAGATGGACAGACCAAATCGGGGAGCAGTACTTC.

The chain carries TRBV19 and TRBJ2-2, with 8 bases identical to TRBD1. The germline gives CDR1 LNHDA, CDR2 SQIVND (reference sequence). This CDR3 spans 15 amino acids. The ends lost 6 bases at V and 0 bases at J; junction bases unmatched: 3. CDR3 amino acids: CASSRDRSNTGELFF. As DNA, the CDR3 is TGTGCCAGTAGCCGGGACAGGTCGAACACCGGGGAGCTGTTTTTT.

This chain joins TRBV9 and TRBJ1-6; D perhaps matches TRBD1 (5 bases). Germline V gene data show CDR1 as SGDLS and CDR2 as YYNGEE. Trimming shortened V by 1 base and J by 8 bases, and 10 bases separated the two germline ends. The CDR3 runs 14 residues. CDR3 bases: TGTGCCAGCAGCGTACGCGACAGTTATTCACCCCTCCACTTT. Its protein is CASSVRDSYSPLHF.

This chain links TRBV5-1 with TRBJ1-6; D unresolved. Germline CDR1 SGHRS, CDR2 YFSETQ. With 0 bases removed from V and 6 bases from J, the gap between germline ends came to 7 bases. CDR3 size: 14 residues. CDR3 DNA: TGCGCCAGCAGCTTGGGCGGGGTTAATTCACCCCTCCACTTT. It yields the protein CASSLGGVNSPLHF.

The chain links TRBV6-1 to TRBJ1-5, with TRBD1 matching 7 bases. Trimming cost V 2 bases and J 9 bases; bases outside gene matches: 13. CDR1 is MNHNS, CDR2 SASEGT, per germline. The length of the CDR3 is 16 residues. The CDR3 is CASSEQGIGGPRPQHF. CDR3 coding DNA: TGTGCCAGCAGTGAACAGGGAATAGGGGGCCCGAGGCCCCAGCATTTT.

V usage is TRBV19 and J usage is TRBJ2-5; D is ambiguous. The V end was cut by 1 base, the J end by 7 bases, with 13 bases between. In germline, CDR1 is LNHDA, CDR2 SQIVND (reference sequence). The CDR3 totals 14 residues. CDR3 DNA sequence: TGTGCCAGTAGTATAGTCGGCCAGACGGCGACCCAGTACTTC. Translated: CASSIVGQTATQYF.

The V gene is TRBV7-8, the J gene TRBJ1-1, with a tentative D call TRBD1 (5 bases). Germline V gene lookup returns CDR1 SGHVS and CDR2 FQNEAQ. V shed 5 bases and J shed 0 bases, with 10 bases lying between them. This CDR3 is 14 amino acids long. The CDR3 loop is CASSRGTVNTEAFF. In nucleotides, the CDR3 is TGTGCCAGCAGCCGAGGGACTGTGAACACTGAAGCTTTCTTT.

CDR3 in DNA: TGTGCCAGCAGCGTTTTGACAGGGGCATACGGTACCAATGAGCAGTTCTTC. It translates to CASSVLTGAYGTNEQFF. The rearrangement joins TRBV9 to TRBJ2-1, with 8 bases matching TRBD1. The CDR3 sequence is 17 residues long. Germline CDR1 and CDR2: SGDLS and YYNGEE. J was trimmed by 6 bases and V by 2 bases; bases with no gene match: 13.

The chain joins TRBV23-1 to TRBJ2-7, with D possibly being TRBD1 (6 bases). TRBV23-1 is annotated as an ORF whose role is uncertain. The CDR3 extends over 15 amino acids. V gave up 0 bases and J gave up 3 bases, with 12 bases separating them. The CDR3 DNA is TGCGCCAGCAGTCAATCTCACAGGGACGGCTACGAGCAGTACTTC. Protein product: CASSQSHRDGYEQYF.

The chain carries TRBV9 and TRBJ2-7, with D possibly TRBD1 on 6 matching bases. V dropped 4 bases and J dropped 0 bases, with 11 bases sitting between them. Germline values: CDR1 SGDLS, CDR2 YYNGEE. This CDR3 comprises 14 residues. The CDR3 spells CASSPQGYSYEQYF. The CDR3 DNA sequence: TGTGCCAGCAGCCCACAGGGCTACTCCTACGAGCAGTACTTC.

The sample holds one count of this clone. The CDR3 loop reads CASSVSGGFYNEQFF. The CDR3 DNA follows: TGCGCCAGCAGCGTCAGCGGGGGGTTCTACAATGAGCAGTTCTTC. V is TRBV5-1 and J is TRBJ2-1; 9 positions agree with TRBD2. V trimming: 4 bases; J trimming: 3 bases; junction bases outside the gene matches: 5. Germline lookup yields CDR1 SGHRS and CDR2 YFSETQ. This CDR3 is 15 amino acids long.

The chain has TRBV10-2 and TRBJ1-4; 7 nucleotides agree with TRBD1. The J segment lost 7 bases and the V segment lost 7 bases, leaving 12 bases of the junction unmatched. The CDR3 totals 15 residues. The V gene's germline CDR1 is WSHSY and CDR2 SAAADI. DNA of the CDR3: TGCGCCAGCACTGAACAGGGGAGTTTCGGTGAAAAACTGTTTTTT. Its protein product is CASTEQGSFGEKLFF.

This rearrangement joins TRBV2 to TRBJ1-1; D gene uncertain. V gave up 2 bases and J gave up 8 bases, with 6 bases separating them. The germline V gene encodes CDR1 SNHLY and CDR2 FYNNEI. The CDR3 runs to 11 residues. In DNA form, the CDR3 reads TGTGCCAGCAGTGAAACCGCGGAAGCTTTCTTT. This sequence encodes CASSETAEAFF.

The chain's CDR3 is CASSSTGVIQPQHF. DNA for the CDR3: TGTGCCAGCAGTTCTACTGGGGTAATTCAGCCCCAGCATTTT. J is TRBJ1-5 and V is TRBV6-5, with D unclear. CDR3 length equals 14 residues. V lost 4 bases, J lost 6 bases, and 13 bases lay in between. The germline V gene has CDR1 MNHEY and CDR2 SVGAGI.

The V and J genes are TRBV30 and TRBJ1-2, with D tentatively TRBD1 (6 bases). CDR1 is GTSNPN and CDR2 is SVGIG in the germline V gene (reference sequence). Deletions cut 1 base from V and 5 bases from J, with 17 bases between. The length of the CDR3 is 15 residues. The CDR3 region is CAWSALGGIRYGYTF. The CDR3 DNA reads TGTGCCTGGAGTGCTTTAGGGGGGATCCGATATGGCTACACCTTC.

This clone was seen a single time. The chain is built from TRBV6-4 and TRBJ1-4, with TRBD1 matching 10 bases. V shed 8 bases and J 3 bases; nucleotides not matched to a gene: 12. The CDR3 spans 17 residues. Germline CDR1 and CDR2: MRHNA and SNTAGT. The CDR3 sequence is CASDRDRGVGANEKLFF. CDR3 nucleotide sequence: TGTGCCAGCGACCGGGACAGGGGTGTTGGGGCTAATGAAAAACTGTTTTTT.

This clone has a single count. The chain has TRBV5-1 and TRBJ1-3; D may be TRBD1 (5 bases). The V gene's germline CDR1 is SGHRS and CDR2 YFSETQ. Trimming cost V 2 bases and J 4 bases, with 7 bases left between them. The CDR3 sequence is 13 residues long. The CDR3 loop is CASSLDSGNTIYF. CDR3 sequence (DNA): TGCGCCAGCAGCTTAGACAGCGGAAACACCATATATTTT.

The chain couples TRBV5-1 to TRBJ2-1; perhaps D is TRBD1 or TRBD2 (6 bases each). Trimming took off 0 bases at V and 2 bases at J, with 9 bases between the two ends. CDR3 length: 15 amino acids. Germline loops: CDR1 SGHRS, CDR2 YFSETQ. In DNA form, the CDR3 reads TGCGCCAGCAGCTTGGGGGGGGCCACCTACAATGAGCAGTTCTTC. Translated: CASSLGGATYNEQFF. Variable domain in full (rest from reference TRBV5-1 and TRBJ2-1): KAGVTQTPRYLIKTRGQQVTLSCSPISGHRSVSWYQQTPGQGLQFLFEYFSETQRNKGNFPGRFSGRQFSNSRSEMNVSTLELGDSALYLCASSLGGATYNEQFFGPGTRLTVL.

The J gene is TRBJ2-5, the V gene TRBV5-1; the match to TRBD2 covers 7 bases. This CDR3 spans 16 amino acids. V shed 4 bases and J 5 bases; nucleotides not matched to a gene: 14. Germline V gene lookup returns CDR1 SGHRS and CDR2 YFSETQ. CDR3 bases: TGCGCCAGCAGCCAAGGAGCGGGGTCGACCGTGGAGACCCAGTACTTC. This translates into CASSQGAGSTVETQYF.

The rearrangement links TRBV3-1 (or the pseudogene TRBV3-2) to TRBJ1-1; D is uncertain. The CDR3 has 12 amino acids. CDR1 is LGHDT and CDR2 is YNNKEL in the germline V gene (reference sequence). Trimming took off 5 bases at V and 1 base at J, with 5 bases between the two ends. CDR3: CASSDPNTEAFF. CDR3 DNA: TGTGCCAGCAGCGACCCGAACACTGAAGCTTTCTTT.

The chain uses TRBV19 and TRBJ1-2, with a weak D call TRBD1 (5 bases). Germline V gene lookup returns CDR1 LNHDA and CDR2 SQIVND (reference sequence). Trimming pared 3 bases from V and 8 bases from J, leaving 10 bases between. This CDR3 is built from 12 residues. The DNA of the CDR3 is TGTGCCAGTAGTATCGGGACGATCGGCTACACCTTC. It yields the protein CASSIGTIGYTF.

V and J are TRBV9 and TRBJ1-1; maybe TRBD1 (5 bases). V lost 1 base and J lost 6, with 25 bases in between. Germline-derived CDR1 and CDR2 are SGDLS and YYNGEE. CDR3 size: 18 residues. The CDR3 loop reads CASSVSPSTGGPRAEAFF. CDR3 DNA: TGTGCCAGCAGCGTAAGCCCCTCTACAGGTGGCCCTCGCGCTGAAGCTTTCTTT.

This sequence joins TRBV3-1 (or the pseudogene TRBV3-2) and TRBJ2-5; D could derive from TRBD1 or TRBD2 (5 bases each). The V end was cut by 4 bases, the J end by 7 bases, with 19 bases between. Looked up from germline, CDR1 is LGHDT and CDR2 is YNNKEL (reference sequence). The CDR3 sequence is 15 residues long. The CDR3 here is CASSRATRGKWTQYF. The DNA of the CDR3 is TGTGCCAGCAGCCGAGCTACTAGGGGAAAATGGACCCAGTACTTC.

The rearrangement uses TRBV27 and TRBJ1-2; D not certain. Looked up from germline, CDR1 is MNHEY and CDR2 is SMNVEV (reference sequence). This CDR3 is built from 14 residues. The V end lost 6 bases, the J end lost 1 base, and 12 bases lay between the germline ends. The CDR3 DNA follows: TGTGCCAGCAGCCTAAAGGCTAGTAACTATGGCTACACCTTC. Encoded protein: CASSLKASNYGYTF.